This T cell receptor (beta chain) was obtained from a study of blood T cell repertoires in COVID-19. Study in general: From the United States, Italy and Spain came samples of acute and convalescent COVID-19.

The authors' processing: Amplification with reference gene primers provided the estimates of nucleated cell counts. Using immunoSEQ multiplex PCR, the repertoire was profiled, and TCRdb retains in-frame clones only, with some absent. That table furnishes V, J and clone size, whereas the DNA furnished D and trimming. The sample has about 150,000 clones, around nine tenths seen once. The sample consisted of peripheral blood. This clonotype was obtained from a man in his fifties or sixties with active or convalescent COVID-19.

The CDR3 nucleotides are TGCGCCAGCAGCCAAGATCTTTCTAATATCGGAAACACCATATATTTT. Translated: CASSQDLSNIGNTIYF. The chain recombines TRBV4-3 with TRBJ1-3; D remains ambiguous. The V and J ends lost 0 bases and 4 bases respectively, with 13 bases between them. The CDR3 is 16 amino acids. Germline CDR1 LGHNA, CDR2 YSLEER.